The 28 T cell receptor beta chains listed next were all sequenced from one sample in a study of radiotherapy plus CTLA-4 blockade in lung cancer. TCRdb keeps only in-frame clones here, not all; method: immunoSEQ multiplex PCR. This table holds roughly 62,000 clones, roughly four fifths found once. Here the sequenced sample was peripheral blood, taken from a patient treated with radiotherapy plus ipilimumab. These receptors originate from a human donor with non-small cell lung cancer who had a complete response to radiotherapy plus ipilimumab.

The CDR3 region has the DNA TGTGCCAGCAGTGAAGGGACAGGGCCGTCCTATGGCTACACCTTC. Protein product: CASSEGTGPSYGYTF. This sequence joins TRBV2 and TRBJ1-2, with TRBD1 identical over 8 bases. Losses at the gene ends were 1 base for V and 4 bases for J; bases not matched to a gene: 5. Germline CDR1 SNHLY, CDR2 FYNNEI. This CDR3 region has 15 residues.

The rearrangement joins TRBV28 to TRBJ2-7; 8 bases align to TRBD2. After removal of 6 bases from V and 0 bases from J, the junction contained 4 bases not matched to a gene. The germline V gene encodes CDR1 MDHEN and CDR2 SYDVKM. This CDR3 spans 14 amino acids. CDR3 residues: CASRSSGSSYEQYF. CDR3 bases: TGTGCCAGCAGGTCCAGCGGGAGCTCCTACGAGCAGTACTTC.

The chain has TRBV7-3 and TRBJ2-1, with 9 bases aligning to TRBD2. CDR1 is SGHTA, CDR2 FQGTGA, per germline. The J segment lost 5 bases and the V segment lost 5 bases, leaving 16 bases of the junction unmatched. The CDR3 covers 18 residues. CDR3 in DNA: TGTGCCAGCAGCATGGACCCATTTAGCGGGAGTAAAGACAATGAGCAGTTCTTC. Amino acid sequence: CASSMDPFSGSKDNEQFF.

The genes are TRBV7-8 and TRBJ1-1; D is uncertain. The germline V and J ends were trimmed by 5 bases and 0 bases, with 10 bases remaining between them. Germline V gene data show CDR1 as SGHVS and CDR2 as FQNEAQ. The CDR3 has 14 residues. This CDR3 reads CASSPRWLNTEAFF. The CDR3 DNA sequence: TGTGCCAGCAGCCCCAGGTGGCTGAACACTGAAGCTTTCTTT.

J is TRBJ2-7 and V is TRBV11-3, with 7 bases matching TRBD2. V trimming: 2 bases; J trimming: 4 bases; junction bases outside the gene matches: 17. Per germline, CDR1 SGHNT and CDR2 YENEEA. The CDR3 runs 18 residues. The CDR3 reads CASSLPPGREYRTYEQYF. CDR3 bases: TGTGCCAGCAGCTTACCCCCGGGGCGGGAGTACCGTACGTACGAGCAGTACTTC.

This clone was seen a handful of times. The V call is TRBV7-9, the J call TRBJ2-7; the match to TRBD1 covers 11 bases. The ends lost 3 bases at V and 3 bases at J; junction bases unmatched: 7. From germline, CDR1 is SEHNR and CDR2 FQNEAQ (reference sequence). The CDR3 extends over 16 amino acids. CDR3 sequence reads: CASSFNPGTGGYEQYF. The CDR3 DNA reads TGTGCCAGCAGCTTTAACCCCGGGACAGGGGGCTACGAGCAGTACTTC.

The chain is built from TRBV19 and TRBJ2-1; 8 bases map to TRBD2. Trimming took 5 bases from V and 1 from J; bases not matched to a gene: 10. The length of the CDR3 is 17 residues. In germline, CDR1 is LNHDA, CDR2 SQIVND (reference sequence). The CDR3 bases are TGTGCCAGTAGTCTCGGGGGACTAGTCTTTTCCTACAATGAGCAGTTCTTC. Translated: CASSLGGLVFSYNEQFF.

J is TRBJ2-3 and V is TRBV27; possible D gene TRBD1, 5 bases. Trimming removed 2 bases at V and 5 bases at J, with 11 bases between. The CDR3 sequence is 14 residues long. Germline V gives CDR1 MNHEY, CDR2 SMNVEV (reference sequence). CDR3 DNA: TGTGCCAGCAGTTTAGGCAGGGCCCGAGATACGCAGTATTTT. Translated: CASSLGRARDTQYF.

The chain recombines TRBV6-1 with TRBJ2-5; 10 bases align to TRBD1. Germline trimming cut 6 bases from V and 5 bases from J; bases unmatched to any gene: 6. Germline-derived CDR1 and CDR2 are MNHNS and SASEGT. CDR3 length: 14 residues. CDR3 in amino acids: CASRTGGLGETQYF. Here the CDR3 DNA reads TGTGCCAGCAGGACAGGGGGCCTTGGGGAGACCCAGTACTTC.

V gene TRBV6-6 combines with J gene TRBJ1-2, with a tentative D call TRBD1 (6 bases). The CDR3 runs to 13 residues. Looked up from germline, CDR1 is MNHNY and CDR2 is SVGAGI (reference sequence). Between the trimmed V and J ends, which lost 5 bases and 6 bases, there was a span of 13 bases. In DNA form, the CDR3 reads TGTGCCAGCAGTCCCCAGGACAGTCATGGCTACACCTTC. This gives the protein CASSPQDSHGYTF.

The chain is built from TRBV19 and TRBJ2-7; 11 bases map to TRBD1. Per the germline V gene, CDR1 is LNHDA and CDR2 is SQIVND (reference sequence). The ends lost 4 bases at V and 0 bases at J; junction bases unmatched: 2. CDR3 size: 15 residues. The CDR3 DNA follows: TGTGCCAGTAGTAGGGGACAGGGGGACTCCTACGAGCAGTACTTC. It yields the protein CASSRGQGDSYEQYF. The whole variable domain, remainder taken from reference TRBV19 and TRBJ2-7, is DGGITQSPKYLFRKEGQNVTLSCEQNLNHDAMYWYRQDPGQGLRLIYYSQIVNDFQKGDIAEGYSVSREKKESFPLTVTSAQKNPTAFYLCASSRGQGDSYEQYFGPGTRLTVT.

The rearrangement links TRBV4-3 to TRBJ1-1; D uncertain. The CDR3 spans 14 residues. In germline, CDR1 is LGHNA, CDR2 YSLEER. Trimming stripped 1 base from V and 5 bases from J, with 11 bases between. CDR3 residues: CASSQGLRRTEAFF. The CDR3 coding sequence is TGCGCCAGCAGCCAAGGACTGCGACGGACTGAAGCTTTCTTT.

The chain couples TRBV10-1 to TRBJ2-3; 11 bases match TRBD2. This CDR3 has 16 amino acids. Germline V gene sequence: CDR1 WNHNN, CDR2 SYGVQD (reference sequence). The ends lost 0 bases at V and 4 bases at J; junction bases unmatched: 3. CDR3 DNA sequence: TGCGCCAGCAGTGAGTCGGGACTAGCGGTATCAGATACGCAGTATTTT. Translated: CASSESGLAVSDTQYF.

This clone occurred once. The rearrangement uses TRBV13 and TRBJ2-4; 7 positions agree with TRBD2. Germline assignment: CDR1 PRHDT and CDR2 FYEKMQ (reference sequence). The CDR3 sequence is 12 residues long. Unmatched junction bases numbered 1, after V lost 4 bases and J lost 7 bases. CDR3 nucleotides: TGTGCCAGCAGCTGGGGAGGGAACATTCAGTACTTC. This translates into CASSWGGNIQYF.

The V call is TRBV7-3, the J call TRBJ2-7, with TRBD1 identical over 7 bases. CDR1 and CDR2 (germline): SGHTA, FQGTGA. Losses at the gene ends were 5 bases for V and 1 base for J; bases not matched to a gene: 5. The CDR3 is 14 residues long. The CDR3 here is CASSRETGSYEQYF. DNA for the CDR3: TGTGCCAGCAGCCGTGAGACAGGGTCCTACGAGCAGTACTTC.

This clone was seen more than once but under ten times. The chain couples TRBV2 to TRBJ2-5, with TRBD2 matching over 8 bases. CDR1 is SNHLY and CDR2 is FYNNEI in the germline V gene. The CDR3 is 14 amino acids. Unmatched junction bases numbered 8, after V lost 6 bases and J lost 5 bases. For the CDR3, the DNA is TGTGCCAGCAGAACGGGGGGGCGGCGGGAGACCCAGTACTTC. It translates to CASRTGGRRETQYF.

The chain has TRBV10-3 and TRBJ2-5; 7 bases line up with TRBD1. Trimming cost V 7 bases and J 1 base; bases outside gene matches: 9. Germline CDR1 is ENHRY and CDR2 is SYGVKD. The CDR3 contains 15 residues. Written as DNA, the CDR3 is TGTGCCATCACCACCCGAGACAGGGCCCAAGAGACCCAGTACTTC. Translation: CAITTRDRAQETQYF.

This chain uses TRBV29-1 with TRBJ2-3; tentatively, D is TRBD1 (5 bases). The CDR3 is made up of 12 amino acids. Per germline, CDR1 SQVTM and CDR2 ANQGSEA. V was pared by 4 bases and J by 3 bases, with 8 bases between. CDR3: CSVGRVTDTQYF. CDR3 in DNA: TGCAGCGTTGGCAGGGTAACAGATACGCAGTATTTT.

This clone was found a few times. The rearrangement links TRBV18 to TRBJ1-2; the match to TRBD1 covers 7 bases. Germline CDR1 is KGHSH and CDR2 is LQKENI. The V and J ends lost 3 bases and 0 bases, in that order; junction bases with no gene match: 7. The CDR3 loop spans 16 amino acids. CDR3 amino acids: CASSPPGQRTNYGYTF. The CDR3 DNA reads TGTGCCAGCTCACCTCCGGGACAGAGAACTAACTATGGCTACACCTTC.

The rearrangement links TRBV15 to TRBJ2-2; D not resolved. Trimming took off 3 bases at V and 5 bases at J, with 7 bases between the two ends. The germline gives CDR1 LNHNV, CDR2 YYDKDF (reference sequence). CDR3 length: 13 amino acids. The CDR3 coding sequence is TGTGCCACCAGCAGGGGCCAAACCGGGGAGCTGTTTTTT. It translates to CATSRGQTGELFF.

V and J are TRBV7-2 and TRBJ1-4, with D possibly matching TRBD1 (5 bases). Trimming cost V 5 bases and J 8 bases, with 21 bases left between them. The CDR3 has 16 residues. The germline CDR1 and CDR2 sequences are SGHTA and FQGNSA. DNA of the CDR3: TGTGCCAGCAGCCAAGATCGGGGGTTTGGGGGGGAAAAACTGTTTTTT. This encodes CASSQDRGFGGEKLFF. The whole variable domain, remainder taken from reference TRBV7-2 and TRBJ1-4, is GAGVSQSPSNKVTEKGKDVELRCDPISGHTALYWYRQSLGQGLEFLIYFQGNSAPDKSGLPSDRFSAERTGGSVSTLTIQRTQQEDSAVYLCASSQDRGFGGEKLFFGSGTQLSVL.

The chain recombines TRBV27 with TRBJ2-3; 11 positions agree with TRBD1. The CDR3 has 16 amino acids. The junction had 10 bases not matched to a gene; V was cut back by 5 bases and J by 6 bases. Germline CDR1 MNHEY, CDR2 SMNVEV (reference sequence). CDR3 DNA sequence: TGTGCCAGCAGTAAGGACAGGGGGCTAATAGGGGATACGCAGTATTTT. This translates into CASSKDRGLIGDTQYF.

This clone was counted a single time. The chain has TRBV5-1 and TRBJ1-2; a possible D gene is TRBD1 (5 bases). The CDR3 loop spans 14 amino acids. Germline values: CDR1 SGHRS, CDR2 YFSETQ. Trimming took off 0 bases at V and 7 bases at J, with 13 bases between the two ends. CDR3 DNA: TGCGCCAGCAGCTTGGTGGGGGAGGGCCGTGGCTACACCTTC. It specifies CASSLVGEGRGYTF.

This chain uses TRBV11-3 with TRBJ2-3; 8 bases agree with TRBD2. Germline CDR1 is SGHNT and CDR2 is YENEEA. This CDR3 is built from 14 residues. V trimming: 5 bases; J trimming: 0 bases; junction bases outside the gene matches: 1. DNA of the CDR3: TGTGCCAGCAGCCCGGGGGGGAGCACAGATACGCAGTATTTT. It codes for CASSPGGSTDTQYF.

The V gene is TRBV2, the J gene TRBJ2-7; TRBD2 agrees at 9 bases. The length of the CDR3 is 17 residues. The V gene's germline CDR1 is SNHLY and CDR2 FYNNEI. J gave up 3 bases and V 0 bases, and 9 bases lay outside the gene matches. The CDR3 loop is CASSEALRLAGIYEQYF. In DNA, the CDR3 is TGTGCCAGCAGTGAAGCGCTTCGGCTAGCGGGAATCTACGAGCAGTACTTC. The variable domain in full, with the rest retrieved from reference TRBV2 and TRBJ2-7, is EPEVTQTPSHQVTQMGQEVILRCVPISNHLYFYWYRQILGQKVEFLVSFYNNEISEKSEIFDDQFSVERPDGSNFTLKIRSTKLEDSAMYFCASSEALRLAGIYEQYFGPGTRLTVT.

V usage is TRBV7-6 and J usage is TRBJ2-3, with 8 bases that match TRBD1. V dropped 4 bases and J dropped 1; count of bases not matched to a gene: 1. The CDR3 is 14 residues long. The germline V gene has CDR1 SGHVS and CDR2 FNYEAQ. In DNA, the CDR3 is TGTGCCAGCAGCTCGGGACAGGGCACAGATACGCAGTATTTT. Amino acid sequence: CASSSGQGTDTQYF.

V gene TRBV4-3 combines with J gene TRBJ2-3, with TRBD2 identical over 16 bases. Germline CDR1 reads LGHNA; CDR2 reads YSLEER. The CDR3 runs to 18 residues. Trimming removed 0 bases from V and 6 bases from J; junction bases left unmatched: 6. The CDR3 sequence is CASSQDRPGLAGGDTQYF. CDR3 DNA sequence: TGCGCCAGCAGCCAAGATAGGCCGGGACTAGCGGGGGGGGATACGCAGTATTTT.

This clone was seen only a few times. The V call is TRBV5-4, the J call TRBJ2-2, with D uncertain. Germline V gene lookup returns CDR1 SGHNT and CDR2 YYREEE (reference sequence). V shed 1 base and J shed 6 bases, with 10 bases lying between them. The CDR3 spans 14 residues. This CDR3 reads CASSLRSRSGELFF. CDR3 bases: TGTGCCAGCAGCTTGCGGTCCCGGTCCGGGGAGCTGTTTTTT. Drawing the rest from reference TRBV5-4 and TRBJ2-2, the complete variable domain is ETGVTQSPTHLIKTRGQQVTLRCSSQSGHNTVSWYQQALGQGPQFIFQYYREEENGRGNFPPRFSGLQFPNYSSELNVNALELDDSALYLCASSLRSRSGELFFGEGSRLTVL.